This T cell receptor (beta chain) was documented in a study of blood T cell repertoires in COVID-19. Across the study: Spain, Italy and the United States supplied samples that represented acute and convalescent COVID-19.

The authors' processing: Estimation of nucleated cell counts was performed using reference gene primer amplification. Sequencing used immunoSEQ multiplex PCR; TCRdb keeps in-frame clones, though not all of them. V and J calls and clone size are those listed in that table; D and trimming were worked out from the DNA. The sample shows around 150,000 clones, roughly 80% of them seen only once. In Seattle, patients joined the study during active infection and were tracked longitudinally. The sequenced sample was peripheral blood. This sequence was found in a woman in her forties with COVID-19, enrolled during active disease.

CDR3 in DNA: TGTGCCAGCAGCTTAGTGGACAGGGAGTACGAGCAGTACTTC. Translated, it gives CASSLVDREYEQYF. The gene calls are TRBV7-8 and TRBJ2-7, with TRBD1 matching over 8 bases. Germline CDR1 and CDR2: SGHVS and FQNEAQ. Germline trimming cut 1 base from V and 4 bases from J; bases unmatched to any gene: 3. This CDR3 is built from 14 residues. The variable domain in full, with the rest retrieved from reference TRBV7-8 and TRBJ2-7, is GAGVSQSPRYKVAKRGQDVALRCDPISGHVSLFWYQQALGQGPEFLTYFQNEAQLDKSGLPSDRFFAERPEGSVSTLKIQRTQQEDSAVYLCASSLVDREYEQYFGPGTRLTVT.